One and the same sample provided the 9 T cell receptor beta chains below, sequenced in a study of kidney transplant recipient with SARS-CoV-2 infection (dated by TCRdb to the early 2020s). The time point label corresponds to: pre-pandemic baseline sample and day 111 after first positive SARS-CoV-2 test. TCRdb lists the instrument as Illumina MiSeq. In-frame beta chains were kept once TCRdb had trimmed the public reads at Q25 with fastp and called clones with MiXCR. Entries are consolidated by CDR3 protein sequence, retaining the most common genes and DNA. The table for this sample lists under 300,000 distinct CDR3 sequences; 29% of them were counted only once. In total, the top ten clones hold roughly 7% of the sample. The sample was a blood sample, taken at baseline and on day 111 from a kidney transplant recipient. The receptor source for this set is a male patient in his thirties who had COVID-19 and was a kidney transplant recipient. Once a transplant has taken place, some T cells may be donor derived.

This clonotype was detected many times. V gene TRBV11-2 combines with J gene TRBJ1-5; a weak D match, TRBD1 (5 bases). The V end lost 4 bases, the J end lost 4 bases, and 8 bases lay between the germline ends. Germline lookup yields CDR1 SGHAT and CDR2 FQNNGV. This CDR3 is 13 amino acids long. The CDR3 here is CASSWGPNQPQHF. CDR3 DNA sequence: TGTGCCAGCAGCTGGGGCCCTAATCAGCCCCAGCATTTT.

In this sample, this clonotype turned up many times. The chain recombines TRBV27 with TRBJ1-5, with 10 bases that match TRBD1. V shed 6 bases, J shed 6 bases, and the junction held 8 bases outside the gene matches. CDR1 MNHEY and CDR2 SMNVEV come from the germline V gene (reference sequence). This CDR3 has 15 residues. CDR3 region: CASRPETGGIQPQHF. In DNA form, the CDR3 reads TGTGCCAGCAGGCCCGAGACAGGGGGCATTCAGCCCCAGCATTTT.

Comments on this clonotype: A far larger clone lies a single base away; this is likely a read error. The V gene is TRBV6-5, the J gene TRBJ1-2, with unresolved D. The V and J ends lost 8 bases and 4 bases respectively, with 26 bases between them. Germline V lookup: CDR1 MNHEY, CDR2 SVGAGI. The CDR3 extends over 17 amino acids. CDR3 nucleotide sequence: TGTGCCAGCGGTTTAGTCCCAGGTGGGAGAAAGACCTATGGCTACACCTTC. Amino acid sequence: CASGLVPGGRKTYGYTF.

With respect to this clonotype: This may arise from a read error, as a much more abundant clone is one base away. The V gene is TRBV24-1, the J gene TRBJ2-1; D gene unclear. Trimming cost V 3 bases and J 11 bases, with 16 bases left between them. The germline CDR1 and CDR2 sequences are KGHDR and SFDVKD. The CDR3 covers 14 residues. As DNA, the CDR3 is TGTGCCACCAGTGATCTGGCACAATCGGTTCAGCAGTTCTTC. It yields the protein CATSDLAQSVQQFF.

Of note for this clonotype: A much larger clone differs from this one at a single base, so this may be a read error. The J gene is TRBJ1-2, the V gene TRBV9; 7 positions match TRBD1. Germline V gene data show CDR1 as SGDLS and CDR2 as YYNGEE. This CDR3 is 14 amino acids long. The CDR3 DNA reads TGTGCCAGCAGCGACAACTCCGGGACAGCAGGCTACGCCTTC. It specifies CASSDNSGTAGYAF.

The sample holds many counts of this clonotype. V gene TRBV6-5 combines with J gene TRBJ2-7; D may be TRBD2 (5 bases). The ends were cut back, 5 bases at V and 4 bases at J, with 21 bases in the middle. Looked up from germline, CDR1 is MNHEY and CDR2 is SVGAGI. The CDR3 length is 16 residues. CDR3 coding DNA: TGTGCCAGCAGTCATCAATTTAGCGCGCTTTTATACGAGCAGTACTTC. It yields the protein CASSHQFSALLYEQYF.

At least ten counts were recorded for this clonotype. The chain employs TRBV6-1 and TRBJ2-5; D call uncertain. Germline values: CDR1 MNHNS, CDR2 SASEGT. CDR3 length: 12 amino acids. V shed 0 bases and J shed 5 bases, with 4 bases lying between them. The CDR3 nucleotides are TGTGCCAGCAGTGAAGCGCGGGAGACCCAGTACTTC. Amino acid sequence: CASSEARETQYF.

Ten or more counts support this clonotype. The rearrangement joins TRBV9 to TRBJ1-2; D gene unclear. This CDR3 is built from 16 residues. The V gene's germline CDR1 is SGDLS and CDR2 YYNGEE. Trimming took 7 bases from V and 4 from J, leaving 23 bases between them. The chain's CDR3 is CASVIKYSRKTYGYTF. The CDR3 bases are TGTGCCAGCGTAATCAAGTACTCAAGAAAGACCTATGGCTACACCTTC.

With respect to this clonotype: Just one base apart from a much larger clone, this may be a read error. J is TRBJ1-2 and V is TRBV7-7; D gene ambiguous. In germline, CDR1 is SSHAT, CDR2 FNYEAQ (reference sequence). Trimming took 5 bases from V and 4 from J, leaving 23 bases between them. The CDR3 has 17 residues. The CDR3, as DNA: TGTGCCAGCAGCATGGTCCCTAAGCGCCGAAAGACCTATGGCTACACCTTC. It is translated as CASSMVPKRRKTYGYTF.